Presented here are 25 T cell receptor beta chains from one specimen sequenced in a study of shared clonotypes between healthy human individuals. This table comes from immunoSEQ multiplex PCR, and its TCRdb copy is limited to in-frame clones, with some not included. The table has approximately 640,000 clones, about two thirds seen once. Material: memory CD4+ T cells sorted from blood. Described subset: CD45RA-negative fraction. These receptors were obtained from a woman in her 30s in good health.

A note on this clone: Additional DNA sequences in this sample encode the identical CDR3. CDR3 nucleotides: TGTGCCAGCTCACCCTCGAGAGGCTCCTACGAGCAGTACTTC. It specifies CASSPSRGSYEQYF. The chain recombines TRBV18 with TRBJ2-7; D call uncertain. In germline, CDR1 is KGHSH, CDR2 LQKENI. V lost 3 bases and J lost 0, with 9 bases in between. This CDR3 has 14 amino acids.

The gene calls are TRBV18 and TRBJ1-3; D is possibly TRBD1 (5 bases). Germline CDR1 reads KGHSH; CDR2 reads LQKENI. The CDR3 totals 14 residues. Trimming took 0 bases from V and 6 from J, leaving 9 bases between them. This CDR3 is CASSPPGTSNTIYF. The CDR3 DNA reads TGTGCCAGCTCACCACCCGGGACGTCAAACACCATATATTTT.

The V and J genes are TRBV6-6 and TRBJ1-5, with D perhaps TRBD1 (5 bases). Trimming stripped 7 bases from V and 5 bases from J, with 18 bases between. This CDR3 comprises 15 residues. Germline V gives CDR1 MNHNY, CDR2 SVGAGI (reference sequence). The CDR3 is CASTPGGRGDQPQHF. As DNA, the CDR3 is TGTGCCAGCACTCCGGGGGGTAGGGGTGATCAGCCCCAGCATTTT.

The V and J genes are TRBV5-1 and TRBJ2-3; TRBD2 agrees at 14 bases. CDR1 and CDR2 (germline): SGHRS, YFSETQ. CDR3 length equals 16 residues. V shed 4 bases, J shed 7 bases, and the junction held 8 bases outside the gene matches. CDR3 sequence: CASSTAGLAGAHTQYF. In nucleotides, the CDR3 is TGCGCCAGCAGCACGGCGGGACTAGCGGGAGCACATACGCAGTATTTT.

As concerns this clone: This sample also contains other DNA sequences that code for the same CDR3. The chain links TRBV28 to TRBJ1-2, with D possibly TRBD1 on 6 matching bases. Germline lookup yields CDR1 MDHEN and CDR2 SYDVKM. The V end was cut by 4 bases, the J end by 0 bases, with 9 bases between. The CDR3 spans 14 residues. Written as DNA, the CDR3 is TGTGCCAGCAGTTCAGGACAGTCTAACTATGGCTACACCTTC. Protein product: CASSSGQSNYGYTF.

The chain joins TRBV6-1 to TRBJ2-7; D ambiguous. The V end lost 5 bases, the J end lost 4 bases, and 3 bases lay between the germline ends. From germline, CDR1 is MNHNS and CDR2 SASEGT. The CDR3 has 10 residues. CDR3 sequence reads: CASSNYEQYF. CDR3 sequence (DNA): TGTGCCAGCAGTAATTACGAGCAGTACTTC.

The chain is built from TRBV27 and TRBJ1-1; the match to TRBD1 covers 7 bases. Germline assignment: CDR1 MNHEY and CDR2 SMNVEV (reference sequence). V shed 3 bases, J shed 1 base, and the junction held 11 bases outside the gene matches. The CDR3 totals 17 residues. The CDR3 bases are TGTGCCAGCAGTTTTGGGCAGGGGGAATGGTGGAACACTGAAGCTTTCTTT. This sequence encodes CASSFGQGEWWNTEAFF.

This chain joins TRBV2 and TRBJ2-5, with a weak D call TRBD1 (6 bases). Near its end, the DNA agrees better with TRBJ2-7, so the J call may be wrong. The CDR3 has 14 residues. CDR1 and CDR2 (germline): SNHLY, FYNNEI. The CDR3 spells CASSPETGRYEQYF. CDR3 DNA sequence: TGTGCCAGCTCTCCCGAGACAGGACGCTACGAGCAGTACTTC.

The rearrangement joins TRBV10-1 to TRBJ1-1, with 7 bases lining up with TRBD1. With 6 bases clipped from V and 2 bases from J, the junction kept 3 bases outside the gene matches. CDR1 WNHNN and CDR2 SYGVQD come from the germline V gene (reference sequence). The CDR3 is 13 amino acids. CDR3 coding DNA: TGCGCCAGCAGACGGGACAGAAACACTGAAGCTTTCTTT. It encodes CASRRDRNTEAFF.

The CDR3 nucleotides read TGTGCCAGCAGTGAATGGTCGGGGGCCTACGAGCAGTACTTC. Protein product: CASSEWSGAYEQYF. The genes are TRBV6-1 and TRBJ2-7; a possible D gene is TRBD2 (6 bases). With 2 bases removed from V and 2 bases from J, the gap between germline ends came to 10 bases. Per the germline V gene, CDR1 is MNHNS and CDR2 is SASEGT. The length of the CDR3 is 14 residues.

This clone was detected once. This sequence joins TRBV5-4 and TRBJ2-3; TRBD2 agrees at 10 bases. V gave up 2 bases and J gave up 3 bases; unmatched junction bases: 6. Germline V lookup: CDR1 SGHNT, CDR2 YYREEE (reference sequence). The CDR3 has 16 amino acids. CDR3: CASSFRLAGVTDTQYF. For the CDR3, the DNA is TGTGCCAGCAGCTTCAGGCTAGCGGGAGTAACAGATACGCAGTATTTT. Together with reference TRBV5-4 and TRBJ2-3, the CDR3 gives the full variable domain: ETGVTQSPTHLIKTRGQQVTLRCSSQSGHNTVSWYQQALGQGPQFIFQYYREEENGRGNFPPRFSGLQFPNYSSELNVNALELDDSALYLCASSFRLAGVTDTQYFGPGTRLTVL.

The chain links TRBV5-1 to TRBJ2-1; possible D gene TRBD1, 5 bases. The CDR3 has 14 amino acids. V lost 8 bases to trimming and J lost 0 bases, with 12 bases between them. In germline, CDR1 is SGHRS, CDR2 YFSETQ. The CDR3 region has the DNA TGCGCCAGTGGGGCTTCGAGCTCCTACAATGAGCAGTTCTTC. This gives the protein CASGASSSYNEQFF. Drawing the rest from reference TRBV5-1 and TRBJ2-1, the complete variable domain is KAGVTQTPRYLIKTRGQQVTLSCSPISGHRSVSWYQQTPGQGLQFLFEYFSETQRNKGNFPGRFSGRQFSNSRSEMNVSTLELGDSALYLCASGASSSYNEQFFGPGTRLTVL.

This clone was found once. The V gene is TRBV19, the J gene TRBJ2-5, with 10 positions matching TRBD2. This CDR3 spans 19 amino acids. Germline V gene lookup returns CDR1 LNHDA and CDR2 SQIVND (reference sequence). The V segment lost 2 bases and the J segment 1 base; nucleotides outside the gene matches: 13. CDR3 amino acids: CASSIHFHSASGSQETQYF. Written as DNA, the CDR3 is TGTGCCAGTAGTATACACTTTCACAGCGCTAGCGGGAGCCAAGAGACCCAGTACTTC. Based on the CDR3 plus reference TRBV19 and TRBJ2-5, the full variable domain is DGGITQSPKYLFRKEGQNVTLSCEQNLNHDAMYWYRQDPGQGLRLIYYSQIVNDFQKGDIAEGYSVSREKKESFPLTVTSAQKNPTAFYLCASSIHFHSASGSQETQYFGPGTRLLVL.

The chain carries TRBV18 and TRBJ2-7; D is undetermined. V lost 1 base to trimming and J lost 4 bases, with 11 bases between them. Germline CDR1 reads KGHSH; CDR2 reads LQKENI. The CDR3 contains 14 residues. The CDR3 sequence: CASSPRGPPYEQYF. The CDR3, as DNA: TGTGCCAGCTCACCACGCGGACCGCCTTACGAGCAGTACTTC.

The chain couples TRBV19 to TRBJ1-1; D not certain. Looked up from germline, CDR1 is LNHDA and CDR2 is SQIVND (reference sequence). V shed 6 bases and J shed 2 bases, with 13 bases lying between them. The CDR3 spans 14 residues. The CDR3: CASRIGQPNTEAFF. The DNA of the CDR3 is TGTGCCAGTAGAATTGGGCAGCCAAACACTGAAGCTTTCTTT.

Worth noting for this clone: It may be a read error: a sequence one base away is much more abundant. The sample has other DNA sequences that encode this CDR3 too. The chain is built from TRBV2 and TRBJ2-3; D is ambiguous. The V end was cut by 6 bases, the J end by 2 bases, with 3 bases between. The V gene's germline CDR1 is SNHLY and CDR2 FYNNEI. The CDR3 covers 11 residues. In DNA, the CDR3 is TGTGCCAGCAGCTACACAGATACGCAGTATTTT. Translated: CASSYTDTQYF.

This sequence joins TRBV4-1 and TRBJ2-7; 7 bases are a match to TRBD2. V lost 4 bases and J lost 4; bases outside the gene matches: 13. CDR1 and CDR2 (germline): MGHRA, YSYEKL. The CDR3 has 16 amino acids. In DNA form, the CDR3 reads TGCGCCAGCAGCCCCAACGGACTAGTAGGAGAATACGAGCAGTACTTC. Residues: CASSPNGLVGEYEQYF.

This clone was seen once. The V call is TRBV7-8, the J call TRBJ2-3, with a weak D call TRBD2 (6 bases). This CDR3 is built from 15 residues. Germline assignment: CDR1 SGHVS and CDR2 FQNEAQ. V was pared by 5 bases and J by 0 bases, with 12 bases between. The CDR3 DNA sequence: TGTGCCAGCAGCGTGGGACTCCTTAGCACAGATACGCAGTATTTT. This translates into CASSVGLLSTDTQYF.

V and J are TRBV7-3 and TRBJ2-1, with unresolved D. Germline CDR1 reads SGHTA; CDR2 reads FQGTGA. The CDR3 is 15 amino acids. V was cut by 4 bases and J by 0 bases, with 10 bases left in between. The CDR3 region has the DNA TGTGCCAGCAGCTCGCTACATAGCTCCTACAATGAGCAGTTCTTC. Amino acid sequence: CASSSLHSSYNEQFF. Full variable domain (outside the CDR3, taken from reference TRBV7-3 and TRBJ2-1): GAGVSQTPSNKVTEKGKYVELRCDPISGHTALYWYRQSLGQGPEFLIYFQGTGAADDSGLPNDRFFAVRPEGSVSTLKIQRTERGDSAVYLCASSSLHSSYNEQFFGPGTRLTVL.

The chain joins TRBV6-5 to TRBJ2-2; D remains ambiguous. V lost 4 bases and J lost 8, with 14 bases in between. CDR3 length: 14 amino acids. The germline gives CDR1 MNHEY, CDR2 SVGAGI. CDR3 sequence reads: CASSSPAGRGELFF. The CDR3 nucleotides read TGTGCCAGCAGTTCTCCCGCTGGCAGGGGGGAGCTGTTTTTT.

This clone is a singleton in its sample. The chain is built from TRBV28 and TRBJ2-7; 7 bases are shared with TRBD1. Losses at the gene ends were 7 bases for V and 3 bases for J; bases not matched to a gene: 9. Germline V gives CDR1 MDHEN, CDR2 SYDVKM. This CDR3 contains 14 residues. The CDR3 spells CASIGRDSLYEQYF. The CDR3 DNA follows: TGTGCCAGCATCGGACGGGACAGCCTCTACGAGCAGTACTTC.

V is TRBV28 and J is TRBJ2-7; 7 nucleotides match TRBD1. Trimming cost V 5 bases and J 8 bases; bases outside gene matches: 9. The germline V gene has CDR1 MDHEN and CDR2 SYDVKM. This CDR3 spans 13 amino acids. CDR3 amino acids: CASSRWDSKKQYF. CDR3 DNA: TGTGCCAGCAGTCGCTGGGACAGTAAAAAGCAGTACTTC. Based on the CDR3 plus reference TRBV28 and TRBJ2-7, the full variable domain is DVKVTQSSRYLVKRTGEKVFLECVQDMDHENMFWYRQDPGLGLRLIYFSYDVKMKEKGDIPEGYSVSREKKERFSLILESASTNQTSMYLCASSRWDSKKQYFGPGTRLTVT.

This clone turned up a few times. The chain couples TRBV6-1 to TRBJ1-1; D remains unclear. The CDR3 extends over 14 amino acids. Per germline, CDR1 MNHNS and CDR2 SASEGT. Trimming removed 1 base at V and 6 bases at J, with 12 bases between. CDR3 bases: TGTGCCAGCAGTGAAGGTGTGAGGCTAGCTGAAGCTTTCTTT. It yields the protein CASSEGVRLAEAFF.

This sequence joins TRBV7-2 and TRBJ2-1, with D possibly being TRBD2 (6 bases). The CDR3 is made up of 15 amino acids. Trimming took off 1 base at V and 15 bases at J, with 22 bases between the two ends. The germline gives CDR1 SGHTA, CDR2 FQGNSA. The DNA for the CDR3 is TGTGCCAGCAGCTTAGACCCCTTTGGGGGGAGAGTTCCGTTCTTC. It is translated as CASSLDPFGGRVPFF.

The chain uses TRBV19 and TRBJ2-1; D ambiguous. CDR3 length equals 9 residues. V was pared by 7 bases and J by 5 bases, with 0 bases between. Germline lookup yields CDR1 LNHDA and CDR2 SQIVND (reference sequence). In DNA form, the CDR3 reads TGTGCCAGTAACAATGAGCAGTTCTTC. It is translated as CASNNEQFF.